The next 25 T cell receptor beta chains were all read from a single sample in a study of radiotherapy plus CTLA-4 blockade in lung cancer. Using immunoSEQ multiplex PCR, the repertoire was profiled, and TCRdb retains in-frame clones only, with some absent. In the table there are approximately 99,000 clones, 70% to 90% of which are singletons. The sequenced sample was peripheral blood, obtained from a patient treated with radiotherapy plus ipilimumab. The source is a human donor with non-small cell lung cancer that progressed on radiotherapy plus ipilimumab.

As regards this clone: This sample also contains other DNA sequences that code for the same CDR3. J is TRBJ2-1 and V is TRBV5-1; 10 bases agree with TRBD2. This CDR3 is built from 15 residues. Germline assignment: CDR1 SGHRS and CDR2 YFSETQ. V lost 2 bases to trimming and J lost 5 bases; unmatched junction nucleotides: 4. CDR3 coding DNA: TGCGCCAGCAGCTTTCTAGCGGGAGCAAACAATGAGCAGTTCTTC. Protein product: CASSFLAGANNEQFF.

V usage is TRBV19 and J usage is TRBJ1-2; D unclear. This CDR3 is 13 amino acids long. Germline V gives CDR1 LNHDA, CDR2 SQIVND (reference sequence). Trimming removed 5 bases at V and 5 bases at J, with 12 bases between. CDR3 bases: TGTGCCAGTAGTGCACTAGCGAGGTATGGCTACACCTTC. Protein: CASSALARYGYTF.

The chain couples TRBV2 to TRBJ2-1; D gene ambiguous. Germline V lookup: CDR1 SNHLY, CDR2 FYNNEI. The CDR3 is 16 residues long. Trimming removed 3 bases from V and 5 bases from J, with 17 bases in between. This chain's CDR3 is CASSEGKVSGHNEQFF. CDR3 DNA: TGTGCCAGCAGTGAGGGGAAGGTTTCCGGCCACAATGAGCAGTTCTTC. Together with reference TRBV2 and TRBJ2-1, the CDR3 gives the full variable domain: EPEVTQTPSHQVTQMGQEVILRCVPISNHLYFYWYRQILGQKVEFLVSFYNNEISEKSEIFDDQFSVERPDGSNFTLKIRSTKLEDSAMYFCASSEGKVSGHNEQFFGPGTRLTVL.

V gene TRBV6-6 combines with J gene TRBJ1-2; TRBD1 is a possible D gene (5 bases). The germline V gene encodes CDR1 MNHNY and CDR2 SVGAGI (reference sequence). The CDR3 covers 14 residues. The V gene lost 2 bases and the J gene lost 4 bases, with 11 bases spanning the gap. The CDR3 DNA is TGTGCCAGCAGTTACCTCGGGACGAGCTATGGCTACACCTTC. It codes for CASSYLGTSYGYTF.

This rearrangement joins TRBV29-1 to TRBJ1-3; D gene uncertain. This CDR3 region has 12 residues. V lost 3 bases and J 4 bases, leaving 7 bases between the germline ends. The V gene's germline CDR1 is SQVTM and CDR2 ANQGSEA. The CDR3 loop is CSVDVGGNTIYF. In DNA form, the CDR3 reads TGCAGCGTTGATGTCGGGGGAAACACCATATATTTT.

This chain links TRBV5-1 with TRBJ2-5; 10 nucleotides line up with TRBD2. This CDR3 region has 16 residues. The germline CDR1 and CDR2 sequences are SGHRS and YFSETQ. The V gene end was trimmed by 5 bases and the J gene end by 4 bases; junction bases not matched to a gene: 11. For the CDR3, the DNA is TGCGCCAGCAGTGTGGAGGCTAGCGGGAGCGGAGAGACCCAGTACTTC. Protein: CASSVEASGSGETQYF.

The rearrangement links TRBV6-5 to TRBJ2-4; D possibly matches TRBD1 or TRBD2 (5 bases each). The germline V gene encodes CDR1 MNHEY and CDR2 SVGAGI. Trimming removed 0 bases from V and 9 bases from J, with 12 bases in between. This CDR3 comprises 14 residues. This CDR3 reads CASSYSKGDGIQYF. CDR3 sequence (DNA): TGTGCCAGCAGTTACTCGAAAGGGGACGGCATTCAGTACTTC.

The gene calls are TRBV18 and TRBJ1-1; tentative D call: TRBD1 (6 bases). The CDR3 has 15 residues. V dropped 3 bases and J dropped 2 bases, with 13 bases sitting between them. CDR1 is KGHSH and CDR2 is LQKENI in the germline V gene. In DNA form, the CDR3 reads TGTGCCAGCTCACCTCTAAGGGACATAAACACTGAAGCTTTCTTT. Residues: CASSPLRDINTEAFF. The entire variable domain, with the rest obtained from reference TRBV18 and TRBJ1-1, is as follows: NAGVMQNPRHLVRRRGQEARLRCSPMKGHSHVYWYRQLPEEGLKFMVYLQKENIIDESGMPKERFSAEFPKEGPSILRIQQVVRGDSAAYFCASSPLRDINTEAFFGQGTRLTVV.

The rearrangement links TRBV29-1 to TRBJ2-7; 14 nucleotides match TRBD2. The germline CDR1 and CDR2 sequences are SQVTM and ANQGSEA. This CDR3 has 15 amino acids. With V trimmed by 0 bases and J by 7 bases, 5 bases remained unmatched. Here the CDR3 reads CSVEEGLAGVREQYF. The CDR3 DNA sequence: TGCAGCGTTGAAGAGGGACTAGCGGGAGTTAGGGAGCAGTACTTC.

CDR3 DNA sequence: TGTGCCAGCAGCGCTACAGGGGGCGCAGCAGATACGCAGTATTTT. Translation: CASSATGGAADTQYF. V and J are TRBV2 and TRBJ2-3; 9 nucleotides align to TRBD1. With V trimmed by 6 bases and J by 4 bases, 8 bases remained unmatched. Germline values: CDR1 SNHLY, CDR2 FYNNEI. This CDR3 region has 15 residues.

The rearrangement uses TRBV19 and TRBJ2-2, with D perhaps TRBD2 (5 bases). This CDR3 comprises 18 residues. Germline V lookup: CDR1 LNHDA, CDR2 SQIVND (reference sequence). V was shortened by 0 bases and J by 4 bases, with 18 bases between the two germline ends. CDR3: CASSIEPSNWAGTGELFF. The CDR3, as DNA: TGTGCCAGTAGTATAGAGCCTAGCAATTGGGCCGGCACCGGGGAGCTGTTTTTT.

This clone was picked up one time. This chain connects TRBV6-1 to TRBJ1-2, with D possibly TRBD1 on 6 matching bases. The CDR3 covers 16 residues. V was cut by 4 bases and J by 5 bases, with 20 bases left in between. Germline values: CDR1 MNHNS, CDR2 SASEGT. CDR3 protein: CASSGDTISAIYGYTF. CDR3 nucleotide sequence: TGTGCCAGCAGTGGGGACACCATCAGCGCTATATATGGCTACACCTTC.

The chain couples TRBV10-3 to TRBJ1-1; D is unclear. This CDR3 region has 14 residues. The V end was cut by 7 bases, the J end by 4 bases, with 16 bases between. The germline V gene encodes CDR1 ENHRY and CDR2 SYGVKD. The CDR3, as DNA: TGTGCCATCACTTCGGACGGATTTTCCACTGAAGCTTTCTTT. It specifies CAITSDGFSTEAFF.

This CDR3 is CASSYWSSGDTEAFF. DNA of the CDR3: TGCGCCAGCAGCTATTGGAGTTCTGGGGACACTGAAGCTTTCTTT. The chain recombines TRBV5-1 with TRBJ1-1; D gene uncertain. The CDR3 length is 15 residues. The germline V and J ends were trimmed by 3 bases and 3 bases, with 15 bases remaining between them. Germline-derived CDR1 and CDR2 are SGHRS and YFSETQ.

The sample holds a few counts of this clone. The chain employs TRBV7-9 and TRBJ2-6; D may be TRBD2 (6 bases). The CDR3 runs to 18 residues. CDR1 is SEHNR and CDR2 is FQNEAQ in the germline V gene (reference sequence). The V gene lost 1 base and the J gene lost 0 bases, with 13 bases spanning the gap. The CDR3 DNA reads TGTGCCAGCAGCTTAGGTCAGGGAGCGGGCTCTGGGGCCAACGTCCTGACTTTC. Encoded protein: CASSLGQGAGSGANVLTF.

The chain combines TRBV6-1 with TRBJ1-2, with unresolved D. CDR1 is MNHNS and CDR2 is SASEGT in the germline V gene. V was shortened by 5 bases and J by 9 bases, with 16 bases between the two germline ends. The CDR3 consists of 13 residues. CDR3 nucleotide sequence: TGTGCCAGCAGTCCCGGGAGGGAGGGAAGCTACACCTTC. This sequence encodes CASSPGREGSYTF.

The chain uses TRBV14 and TRBJ2-3; D is possibly TRBD1 (5 bases). V was trimmed by 2 bases and J by 0 bases, leaving 9 bases between them. CDR1 and CDR2 (germline): SGHDN, FVKESK. This CDR3 is 15 amino acids long. In DNA, the CDR3 is TGTGCCAGCAGCCAACAGACAGTCAGCACAGATACGCAGTATTTT. As protein: CASSQQTVSTDTQYF.

Worth noting for this clone: The sample holds other DNA sequences that translate to the same CDR3. The gene calls are TRBV19 and TRBJ2-1, with 12 bases matching TRBD2. CDR1 and CDR2 from the germline V gene are LNHDA and SQIVND (reference sequence). This CDR3 comprises 15 residues. V trimming: 5 bases; J trimming: 4 bases; junction bases outside the gene matches: 3. CDR3 protein: CASSVTSGRYNEQFF. The CDR3 DNA sequence: TGTGCCAGTAGTGTGACTAGCGGGAGATACAATGAGCAGTTCTTC.

This chain links TRBV11-2 with TRBJ2-7; no clear D gene. CDR1 and CDR2 (germline): SGHAT, FQNNGV. This CDR3 spans 11 amino acids. The germline V and J ends were trimmed by 5 bases and 3 bases, with 5 bases remaining between them. The CDR3 reads CASSVGYEQYF. CDR3 DNA sequence: TGTGCCAGCAGCGTCGGCTACGAGCAGTACTTC.

V is TRBV5-4 and J is TRBJ2-1; 9 nucleotides match TRBD2. The trim removed 6 bases at V and 7 bases at J, leaving 14 bases unmatched. CDR1 is SGHNT and CDR2 is YYREEE in the germline V gene (reference sequence). This CDR3 is 16 amino acids long. As DNA, the CDR3 is TGTGCCAGCAACATACCGGGTAGCGGGAGTATAAATGAGCAGTTCTTC. This translates into CASNIPGSGSINEQFF.

The rearrangement joins TRBV5-4 to TRBJ2-3; 7 bases are a match to TRBD2. The length of the CDR3 is 15 residues. CDR1 SGHNT and CDR2 YYREEE come from the germline V gene (reference sequence). Germline trimming cut 5 bases from V and 0 bases from J; bases unmatched to any gene: 6. The CDR3 coding sequence is TGTGCCAGCAGTGTTGGGGAGGGGAGCACAGATACGCAGTATTTT. Amino acids: CASSVGEGSTDTQYF.

The CDR3, as DNA: TGCGCCAGCAGCTTGAGTCGGACAGGGGGCGCCGGGGCCCAGTACTTC. Its translation is CASSLSRTGGAGAQYF. The chain carries TRBV5-1 and TRBJ2-5, with 11 bases aligning to TRBD1. CDR3 size: 16 residues. The V and J ends lost 1 base and 9 bases, in that order; junction bases with no gene match: 11. Germline CDR1 is SGHRS and CDR2 is YFSETQ.

The chain uses TRBV5-4 and TRBJ1-4, with D possibly matching TRBD1 (5 bases). The V end was cut by 3 bases, the J end by 5 bases, with 11 bases between. Germline V gene sequence: CDR1 SGHNT, CDR2 YYREEE (reference sequence). The CDR3 sequence is 14 residues long. CDR3 DNA: TGTGCCAGCAGCTATGGCAGGGCGAATGAAAAACTGTTTTTT. It yields the protein CASSYGRANEKLFF.

The chain has TRBV5-1 and TRBJ1-4, with TRBD1 as a possible D gene (6 bases). CDR1 and CDR2 from the germline V gene are SGHRS and YFSETQ. The CDR3 sequence is 14 residues long. V lost 3 bases and J 3 bases, leaving 9 bases between the germline ends. CDR3 bases: TGCGCCAGCAGCTCGACAGGCCCTAATGAAAAACTGTTTTTT. Its protein product is CASSSTGPNEKLFF.

This chain links TRBV15 with TRBJ2-2; D remains ambiguous. V was cut by 0 bases and J by 2 bases, with 4 bases left in between. CDR3 length: 14 residues. The germline gives CDR1 LNHNV, CDR2 YYDKDF (reference sequence). For the CDR3, the DNA is TGTGCCACCAGCAGAGATGGAAACACCGGGGAGCTGTTTTTT. Its protein is CATSRDGNTGELFF.